This entry lists 24 T cell receptor beta chains sequenced from one sample in a study of regulatory T cells in long-lasting Graves disease. Time point specified: newly diagnosed GD, antithyroid drugs for less than 3 months. Following extraction of RNA from PBMCs, that RNA was used to make the TCR library. iRepertoire HTBI primers and Arm-PCR of CDR3 regions built TCR beta libraries. TCRdb reanalysed the multiplex PCR reads using MiXCR and keeps one entry per CDR3 protein. Of 400,000 to 500,000 distinct CDR3 sequences in the sample, roughly 15% were seen once. The sample also formed part of further work on T cells in Graves' hyperthyroidism and ophthalmopathy.

The material sequenced was peripheral blood mononuclear cells (PBMCs), taken at new diagnosis, from a patient treated with antithyroid drugs. These receptor sequences come from a woman between 18 and 30 years old with Graves disease.

Details on this clonotype: A much larger clone differs by one base, so this may be a read error. The V and J genes are TRBV7-3 and TRBJ2-2, with D tentatively TRBD1 (6 bases). CDR3 length equals 14 residues. Looked up from germline, CDR1 is SGHTA and CDR2 is FQGTGA. CDR3 DNA: TGTGCCAGCAAGTGGACAGCGAACATCGGGGAGCTGTTTTTT. Protein product: CASKWTANIGELFF.

This clonotype showed up many times. CDR3 in amino acids: CASSLEVQRLRYTGELFF. The CDR3 nucleotides are TGTGCCAGCAGCTTAGAAGTCCAGCGGTTACGATACACCGGGGAGCTGTTTTTT. V gene TRBV11-2 combines with J gene TRBJ2-2, with D possibly being TRBD2 (5 bases). CDR1 and CDR2 from the germline V gene are SGHAT and FQNNGV. The CDR3 is 18 residues long. V gave up 0 bases and J gave up 3 bases, with 17 bases separating them.

This clonotype appeared many times. This chain joins TRBV7-8 and TRBJ2-3; tentatively, D is TRBD2 (5 bases). V gave up 0 bases and J gave up 0 bases, with 19 bases separating them. The CDR3 has 19 residues. Germline assignment: CDR1 SGHVS and CDR2 FQNEAQ. The CDR3 is CASSLASVARRRSTDTQYF. The CDR3 DNA sequence: TGTGCCAGCAGCTTAGCGTCGGTGGCTCGTAGGAGGAGCACAGATACGCAGTATTTT.

This clonotype was seen at least ten times. V gene TRBV27 combines with J gene TRBJ2-1; D unresolved. This CDR3 has 12 amino acids. V lost 8 bases and J lost 7, with 12 bases in between. The germline V gene encodes CDR1 MNHEY and CDR2 SMNVEV (reference sequence). The CDR3 reads CASGYQMNEQFF. Here the CDR3 DNA reads TGTGCCAGCGGGTATCAGATGAATGAGCAGTTCTTC.

The sample holds many counts of this clonotype. The chain recombines TRBV24-1 with TRBJ2-1; 8 bases are a match to TRBD2. This CDR3 is built from 16 residues. Germline CDR1 KGHDR, CDR2 SFDVKD. With V trimmed by 4 bases and J by 6 bases, 10 bases remained unmatched. The CDR3 DNA reads TGTGCCACCAGTGACCCTACTAGCGGTGGGGCCAATGAGCAGTTCTTC. Translated: CATSDPTSGGANEQFF.

V is TRBV7-9 and J is TRBJ2-1; TRBD2 might be the D (6 bases). The CDR3 is 16 amino acids. The germline V gene encodes CDR1 SEHNR and CDR2 FQNEAQ (reference sequence). V was cut by 8 bases and J by 5 bases, with 22 bases left in between. CDR3 nucleotide sequence: TGTGCCAGCGAAATTGAGCGGGTGGCCACCCACAATGAGCAGTTCTTC. Protein sequence: CASEIERVATHNEQFF.

Remarks on this clonotype: This is likely an artifact of a read error, given a far larger clone one base away. The rearrangement links TRBV4-3 to TRBJ2-7; the match to TRBD1 covers 8 bases. Looked up from germline, CDR1 is LGHNA and CDR2 is YSLEER. This CDR3 is built from 15 residues. The ends lost 5 bases at V and 3 bases at J; junction bases unmatched: 9. This CDR3 is CASSLAAGGGYEQYF. In DNA, the CDR3 is TGCGCCAGCAGCTTGGCCGCAGGGGGCGGCTACGAGCAGTACTTC.

This clonotype was counted at least ten times. This CDR3 reads CASNGQYTGELFF. DNA for the CDR3: TGTGCCAGCAACGGACAGTACACCGGGGAGCTGTTTTTT. The rearrangement uses TRBV11-2 and TRBJ2-2; perhaps TRBD1 as D (6 bases). V lost 7 bases and J 3 bases, leaving 9 bases between the germline ends. Per the germline V gene, CDR1 is SGHAT and CDR2 is FQNNGV. This CDR3 is 13 amino acids long.

The chain employs TRBV27 and TRBJ2-5; 12 bases are shared with TRBD1. The DNA end lines up better with TRBJ2-1; the J call may be wrong. CDR3 length: 16 residues. CDR1 MNHEY and CDR2 SMNVEV come from the germline V gene (reference sequence). CDR3: CASSATGTGGFDEQFF. CDR3 sequence (DNA): TGTGCCAGCAGTGCCACCGGGACAGGGGGCTTCGATGAGCAGTTCTTC.

Many counts were recorded for this clonotype. The rearrangement links TRBV27 to TRBJ2-3; TRBD2 agrees at 8 bases. The CDR3 extends over 15 amino acids. After removal of 5 bases from V and 4 bases from J, the junction contained 8 bases not matched to a gene. The germline gives CDR1 MNHEY, CDR2 SMNVEV (reference sequence). CDR3: CASSPSGRVPDTQYF. Here the CDR3 DNA reads TGTGCCAGCAGTCCGAGCGGGAGAGTGCCAGATACGCAGTATTTT.

This clonotype has a count of ten or more. The chain is built from TRBV9 and TRBJ2-7; 8 nucleotides align to TRBD1. The CDR3 length is 15 residues. Germline V gives CDR1 SGDLS, CDR2 YYNGEE. After removal of 2 bases from V and 1 base from J, the junction contained 5 bases not matched to a gene. In nucleotides, the CDR3 is TGTGCCAGCAGCGTGTCCGGGACAGGATCCTACGAGCAGTACTTC. This translates into CASSVSGTGSYEQYF.

This clonotype was seen a handful of times. V is TRBV11-2 and J is TRBJ2-7; 8 bases agree with TRBD2. Germline assignment: CDR1 SGHAT and CDR2 FQNNGV. V gave up 4 bases and J gave up 0 bases; unmatched junction bases: 8. The CDR3 contains 16 residues. Here the CDR3 DNA reads TGTGCCAGCAGCTCCCCCTTGAGCGGGAGCTCCTACGAGCAGTACTTC. Translating gives CASSSPLSGSSYEQYF. Full variable domain (outside the CDR3, taken from reference TRBV11-2 and TRBJ2-7): EAGVAQSPRYKIIEKRQSVAFWCNPISGHATLYWYQQILGQGPKLLIQFQNNGVVDDSQLPKDRFSAERLKGVDSTLKIQPAKLEDSAVYLCASSSPLSGSSYEQYFGPGTRLTVT.

This clonotype appeared many times. CDR3 loop: CASSTLTAAMGEKLFF. For the CDR3, the DNA is TGTGCCAGCAGTACGCTGACAGCAGCTATGGGGGAAAAACTGTTTTTT. J is TRBJ1-4 and V is TRBV28; D is perhaps TRBD1 (5 bases). The germline V gene encodes CDR1 MDHEN and CDR2 SYDVKM. The V end lost 5 bases, the J end lost 8 bases, and 21 bases lay between the germline ends. There are 16 residues in the CDR3. The whole variable domain, filled in from reference TRBV28 and TRBJ1-4, reads DVKVTQSSRYLVKRTGEKVFLECVQDMDHENMFWYRQDPGLGLRLIYFSYDVKMKEKGDIPEGYSVSREKKERFSLILESASTNQTSMYLCASSTLTAAMGEKLFFGSGTQLSVL.

V gene TRBV19 combines with J gene TRBJ1-1; D might be TRBD1 (5 bases). Germline V gene sequence: CDR1 LNHDA, CDR2 SQIVND (reference sequence). This CDR3 is 13 amino acids long. V was pared by 5 bases and J by 4 bases, with 11 bases between. The CDR3 region has the DNA TGTGCCAGTAGTTTCCGGACACTCACTGAAGCTTTCTTT. It specifies CASSFRTLTEAFF.

The rearrangement joins TRBV12-3 or TRBV12-4 to TRBJ1-5; no clear D. V was shortened by 1 base and J by 6 bases, with 13 bases between the two germline ends. The length of the CDR3 is 15 residues. The CDR3 nucleotides are TGTGCCAGCAGTTTAGGTAACCCGGCGGGTCAGCCCCAGCATTTT. Protein sequence: CASSLGNPAGQPQHF.

This clonotype was seen a few times. The rearrangement uses TRBV15 and TRBJ2-3; the D call may be TRBD1 or TRBD2 (5 bases each). This CDR3 comprises 16 residues. Looked up from germline, CDR1 is LNHNV and CDR2 is YYDKDF (reference sequence). V lost 1 base to trimming and J lost 2 bases, with 13 bases between them. In DNA, the CDR3 is TGTGCCACCAGCAGAGTTGGGGCGGGCTCCACAGATACGCAGTATTTT. This translates into CATSRVGAGSTDTQYF.

In its sample, this clonotype was seen a few times. The chain has TRBV7-2 and TRBJ1-2, with a possible D match to TRBD1 (6 bases). The germline V gene has CDR1 SGHTA and CDR2 FQGNSA. The CDR3 is made up of 14 amino acids. The V gene lost 5 bases and the J gene lost 1 base, with 11 bases spanning the gap. For the CDR3, the DNA is TGTGCCAGCAGCCGGCGACAGGTTAACTATGGCTACACCTTC. It yields the protein CASSRRQVNYGYTF.

This clonotype was counted at least ten times. V usage is TRBV6-5 and J usage is TRBJ2-7; TRBD1 matches at 10 bases. Trimming removed 2 bases from V and 3 bases from J; junction bases left unmatched: 7. The CDR3 is 16 residues long. Germline CDR1 reads MNHEY; CDR2 reads SVGAGI. CDR3 in DNA: TGTGCCAGCAGTTACCCTCCAGACAGGGGGCTCTACGAGCAGTACTTC. Amino acid sequence: CASSYPPDRGLYEQYF.

There are a few counts of this clonotype. The chain uses TRBV4-3 and TRBJ2-2; TRBD2 might be the D (6 bases). This CDR3 spans 15 amino acids. V was trimmed by 5 bases and J by 1 base, leaving 11 bases between them. Per the germline V gene, CDR1 is LGHNA and CDR2 is YSLEER. CDR3 nucleotide sequence: TGCGCCAGCAGCTTACTTAGCGGGAACACCGGGGAGCTGTTTTTT. Amino acids: CASSLLSGNTGELFF.

This clonotype appeared many times. V is TRBV10-2 and J is TRBJ2-3, with 9 bases aligning to TRBD2. J gave up 0 bases and V 5 bases, and 3 bases lay outside the gene matches. The CDR3 length is 15 residues. Germline values: CDR1 WSHSY, CDR2 SAAADI. CDR3 sequence reads: CASSIAGASTDTQYF. As DNA, the CDR3 is TGCGCCAGCAGTATAGCGGGAGCTAGCACAGATACGCAGTATTTT.

This clonotype appeared many times. The rearrangement uses TRBV18 and TRBJ1-5; D may be TRBD1 (6 bases). Looked up from germline, CDR1 is KGHSH and CDR2 is LQKENI. The CDR3 runs to 15 residues. Trimming removed 2 bases from V and 3 bases from J, with 11 bases in between. The CDR3 DNA is TGTGCCAGCTCACCAGAAGACAGGTTCAATCAGCCCCAGCATTTT. Its translation is CASSPEDRFNQPQHF.

This clonotype has at least ten counts. This sequence joins TRBV6-2 or TRBV6-3 and TRBJ2-7; D not resolved. Germline assignment: CDR1 MNHEY and CDR2 SVGEGT. The ends were cut back, 7 bases at V and 3 bases at J, with 4 bases in the middle. The CDR3 sequence is 10 residues long. The CDR3 DNA follows: TGTGCCAGCAATCGCTACGAGCAGTACTTC. It codes for CASNRYEQYF.

J is TRBJ2-7 and V is TRBV24-1; TRBD2 matches at 10 bases. J gave up 3 bases and V 1 base, and 5 bases lay outside the gene matches. Germline values: CDR1 KGHDR, CDR2 SFDVKD. CDR3 length: 16 residues. The CDR3 is CATSDLPSGRDYEQYF. For the CDR3, the DNA is TGTGCCACCAGTGATTTACCTAGCGGGAGAGACTACGAGCAGTACTTC.

The J gene is TRBJ1-2, the V gene TRBV9, with 7 bases that match TRBD1. The CDR3 totals 16 residues. Germline-derived CDR1 and CDR2 are SGDLS and YYNGEE. The trim removed 0 bases at V and 7 bases at J, leaving 12 bases unmatched. The CDR3 DNA reads as TGTGCCAGCAGCGTAGCCCCGACAGGGTCGGATGCTGGCTACACCTTC. As protein: CASSVAPTGSDAGYTF.